Presented here are 21 T cell receptor beta chains from one specimen sequenced in a study of blood T cell repertoires in COVID-19. The protocol was immunoSEQ multiplex PCR, while the TCRdb copy is restricted to in-frame clones and leaves out a portion. The sample holds some 260,000 clones, under 95% seen once. Sequences were obtained from PBMCs or T cells enriched from blood (not recorded which). These TCRs come from a woman younger than 30 who had recovered from COVID-19.

The chain couples TRBV3-1 (or the pseudogene TRBV3-2) to TRBJ1-2; a weak D match, TRBD1 (5 bases). The V and J ends lost 3 bases and 6 bases respectively, with 17 bases between them. Germline assignment: CDR1 LGHDT and CDR2 YNNKEL (reference sequence). CDR3 size: 15 residues. The CDR3 reads CASSHQLRDVDGYTF. CDR3 sequence (DNA): TGTGCCAGCAGCCACCAGCTCAGGGATGTGGATGGCTACACCTTC.

The CDR3 region has the DNA TGTGCCAGTAGGTATAGCGTGGACAATGAGCAGTTCTTC. Translated: CASRYSVDNEQFF. V is TRBV19 and J is TRBJ2-1; maybe TRBD2 (5 bases). Germline V lookup: CDR1 LNHDA, CDR2 SQIVND (reference sequence). This CDR3 is built from 13 residues. V was shortened by 6 bases and J by 5 bases, with 11 bases between the two germline ends.

The sample holds a few counts of this clone. The chain uses TRBV4-2 and TRBJ2-3; 12 nucleotides align to TRBD2. J gave up 6 bases and V 2 bases, and 3 bases lay outside the gene matches. The CDR3 runs 15 residues. From germline, CDR1 is LGHNA and CDR2 YNFKEQ. The CDR3 spells CASSQSSGGADTQYF. CDR3 nucleotides: TGTGCCAGCAGCCAATCTAGCGGGGGGGCTGATACGCAGTATTTT.

The chain joins TRBV11-3 to TRBJ1-4, with TRBD1 as a possible D gene (5 bases). Trimming removed 3 bases from V and 12 bases from J, with 11 bases in between. The CDR3 is 12 residues long. Germline loops: CDR1 SGHNT, CDR2 YENEEA. The CDR3 reads CASSLGGRELFF. For the CDR3, the DNA is TGTGCCAGCAGCTTGGGGGGAAGAGAACTGTTTTTT.

The V and J genes are TRBV25-1 and TRBJ2-2; TRBD1 aligns across 11 bases. The CDR3 extends over 17 amino acids. Germline V gene data show CDR1 as MGHDK and CDR2 as SYGVNS. V was clipped by 7 bases and J by 8 bases; unmatched bases: 15. CDR3 DNA sequence: TGTGCCAGCAAACCCCCTGGACAGGGGGCGCTTCGTGGGGAGCTGTTTTTT. Protein sequence: CASKPPGQGALRGELFF.

The chain links TRBV7-8 to TRBJ1-3; D ambiguous. The CDR3 is 13 residues long. Germline V lookup: CDR1 SGHVS, CDR2 FQNEAQ. The V and J ends lost 4 bases and 2 bases respectively, with 6 bases between them. CDR3 amino acids: CASSSFAGNTIYF. As DNA, the CDR3 is TGTGCCAGCAGCTCTTTCGCTGGAAACACCATATATTTT.

CDR3 in amino acids: CASGFWTGPNQPQHF. CDR3 bases: TGTGCTAGTGGTTTTTGGACAGGGCCTAATCAGCCCCAGCATTTT. The chain joins TRBV12-5 to TRBJ1-5; 8 positions match TRBD1. Trimming at V came to 3 bases and at J to 4 bases, leaving 5 bases not matched to a gene. The CDR3 has 15 amino acids. In germline, CDR1 is LGHNT, CDR2 FRNRAP.

This sequence joins TRBV13 and TRBJ1-2, with 12 bases lining up with TRBD1. Per germline, CDR1 PRHDT and CDR2 FYEKMQ (reference sequence). The CDR3 runs 21 residues. Germline trimming cut 3 bases from V and 0 bases from J; bases unmatched to any gene: 17. CDR3 in amino acids: CASSLRKKFRDRGLANYGYTF. CDR3 nucleotide sequence: TGTGCCAGCAGCTTGCGCAAAAAATTCCGGGACAGGGGGCTGGCTAACTATGGCTACACCTTC. The variable domain in full, completed from reference TRBV13 and TRBJ1-2, reads AAGVIQSPRHLIKEKRETATLKCYPIPRHDTVYWYQQGPGQDPQFLISFYEKMQSDKGSIPDRFSAQQFSDYHSELNMSSLELGDSALYFCASSLRKKFRDRGLANYGYTFGSGTRLTVV.

A word on this clone: Mismatch with germline at one junction end may stem from a read error. The chain uses TRBV15 and TRBJ2-5; 8 positions agree with TRBD2. The CDR3 is 15 residues long. Germline V gene data show CDR1 as LNHNV and CDR2 as YYDKDF (reference sequence). The CDR3 sequence: CATSGDSSGQETQYF. CDR3 bases: TGTGCCACCAGCGGAGACTCTAGCGGGCAAGAGACCCAGTACTTC.

The genes are TRBV11-3 and TRBJ2-1; no clear D gene. Germline CDR1 reads SGHNT; CDR2 reads YENEEA. There are 17 residues in the CDR3. V was trimmed by 4 bases and J by 0 bases, leaving 16 bases between them. The chain's CDR3 is CASSSRLRLGSYNEQFF. The CDR3 nucleotides read TGTGCCAGCAGCTCCCGTTTGAGGTTGGGCTCCTACAATGAGCAGTTCTTC.

The table lists this clone with a few counts. The sample has other DNA sequences that encode this CDR3 too. The gene calls are TRBV3-1 (or the pseudogene TRBV3-2) and TRBJ2-7, with D tentatively TRBD1 (6 bases). This CDR3 has 12 amino acids. The germline V and J ends were trimmed by 2 bases and 6 bases, with 8 bases remaining between them. Per the germline V gene, CDR1 is LGHDT and CDR2 is YNNKEL (reference sequence). The CDR3 protein is CASSQLQGEQYF. CDR3 DNA: TGTGCCAGCAGCCAACTACAGGGCGAGCAGTACTTC.

In this sample, this clone turned up once. The chain combines TRBV7-6 with TRBJ2-2; TRBD2 matches at 8 bases. CDR3 length: 15 residues. Losses at the gene ends were 7 bases for V and 1 base for J; bases not matched to a gene: 5. Germline V CDR1 and CDR2: SGHVS, FNYEAQ. CDR3 DNA sequence: TGTGCCAGCACCCCGGGGGGGGTGAACACCGGGGAGCTGTTTTTT. Translating it yields CASTPGGVNTGELFF.

This chain joins TRBV18 and TRBJ1-3; no clear D gene. Trimming removed 3 bases from V and 6 bases from J, with 18 bases in between. CDR1 is KGHSH, CDR2 LQKENI, per germline. This CDR3 is built from 16 residues. CDR3 amino acids: CASSPGQVLLENTIYF. The CDR3 DNA follows: TGTGCCAGCTCACCTGGGCAGGTACTGCTTGAAAACACCATATATTTT.

The chain links TRBV6-2 or TRBV6-3 to TRBJ1-1, with D tentatively TRBD1 (6 bases). Germline lookup yields CDR1 MNHEY and CDR2 SVGEGT. The CDR3 is 15 residues long. Trimming stripped 6 bases from V and 5 bases from J, with 19 bases between. This CDR3 is CASSSGQGYLTEAFF. CDR3 DNA: TGTGCCAGCAGCTCCGGTCAGGGGTATTTGACTGAAGCTTTCTTT.

J is TRBJ1-5 and V is TRBV27; D not certain. Looked up from germline, CDR1 is MNHEY and CDR2 is SMNVEV (reference sequence). The CDR3 consists of 13 residues. Trimming removed 6 bases from V and 2 bases from J, with 8 bases in between. CDR3 amino acids: CASRQRGNQPQHF. Written as DNA, the CDR3 is TGTGCCAGCAGGCAGAGGGGCAATCAGCCCCAGCATTTT.

This clone appeared a single time. The chain has TRBV11-2 and TRBJ1-4; TRBD1 might be the D (6 bases). This CDR3 has 14 residues. Trimming took off 2 bases at V and 7 bases at J, with 11 bases between the two ends. Germline loops: CDR1 SGHAT, CDR2 FQNNGV. CDR3: CASSLQGNGEKLFF. As DNA, the CDR3 is TGTGCCAGCAGCTTACAGGGGAATGGTGAAAAACTGTTTTTT.

This clone was seen only once. The genes are TRBV4-1 and TRBJ1-2; maybe TRBD1 (6 bases). Germline lookup yields CDR1 MGHRA and CDR2 YSYEKL. The CDR3 is 13 amino acids. V was clipped by 4 bases and J by 4 bases, with 10 bases between them. CDR3 coding DNA: TGCGCCAGCAGCCCACGAGGGGGCTATGGCTACACCTTC. Its translation is CASSPRGGYGYTF.

The chain employs TRBV25-1 and TRBJ1-2; D remains unclear. Germline V gene sequence: CDR1 MGHDK, CDR2 SYGVNS. Trimming removed 3 bases from V and 6 bases from J, with 11 bases in between. The CDR3 loop spans 13 amino acids. CDR3 loop: CASSDPGRDGYTF. CDR3 nucleotide sequence: TGTGCCAGCAGTGACCCGGGTCGTGATGGCTACACCTTC.

The gene calls are TRBV21-1 and TRBJ2-2; TRBD1, as called in the table, went unchecked against the DNA. TRBV21-1 is a pseudogene. CDR3 length equals 15 residues. CDR3 loop: CASSAGTNITGELFF. The CDR3 DNA reads TGTGCCAGCAGCGCCGGGACAAACATCACCGGGGAGCTGTTTTTT.

The chain employs TRBV7-9 and TRBJ1-1; D is possibly TRBD1 (5 bases). This CDR3 has 15 amino acids. Trimming cost V 0 bases and J 8 bases, with 16 bases left between them. The germline V gene has CDR1 SEHNR and CDR2 FQNEAQ (reference sequence). CDR3 nucleotide sequence: TGTGCCAGCAGCTTAGCGTTCCAGGGTGCGAGGGAAGCTTTCTTT. Protein product: CASSLAFQGAREAFF.

This rearrangement joins TRBV21-1 to TRBJ2-7; the D call in the table, TRBD1, was not verified against the DNA. TRBV21-1 constitutes a pseudogene. The CDR3 sequence is 11 residues long. In DNA, the CDR3 is TGTGCCAGCACGACAGCGCGGGAGCAGTACTTC. This codes for CASTTAREQYF.